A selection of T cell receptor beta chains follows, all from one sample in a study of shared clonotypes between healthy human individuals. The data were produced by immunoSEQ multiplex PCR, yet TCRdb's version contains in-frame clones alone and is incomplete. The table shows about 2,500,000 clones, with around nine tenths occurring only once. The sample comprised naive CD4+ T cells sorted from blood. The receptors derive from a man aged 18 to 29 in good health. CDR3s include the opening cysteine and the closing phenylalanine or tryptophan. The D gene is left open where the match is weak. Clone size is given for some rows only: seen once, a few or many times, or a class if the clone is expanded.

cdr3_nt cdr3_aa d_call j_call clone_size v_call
TGTGCCACCAGCAGCTCCGGGAGAATCTATGGCTACACCTTC CATSSSGRIYGYTF . TRBJ1-2 . TRBV15
TGTGCCACCATGGCTCAGGCTCCCCTCCACTTT CATMAQAPLHF . TRBJ1-6 . TRBV6-6
TGTGCCAGCAGCTTCGCAGGGGCTTCTGGAAACACCATATATTTT CASSFAGASGNTIYF . TRBJ1-3 . TRBV7-2
TGTGCCAGCAGCCTCGGACAGGGCGGAAGTCAGCCCCAGCATTTT CASSLGQGGSQPQHF TRBD1 TRBJ1-5 . TRBV6-6
TGTGCCAGCTATGGTCTGATAAACACTGAAGCTTTCTTT CASYGLINTEAFF . TRBJ1-1 . TRBV28
TGCGCCAGCAGCCAAGTGGTCTCTGGCGGGTGGCCTTACGAGCAGTACTTC CASSQVVSGGWPYEQYF . TRBJ2-7 . TRBV4-1
TGTGCCAGTAGTATAGTTGCTAGCGGGAGCCTCTACGAGCAGTACTTC CASSIVASGSLYEQYF TRBD2 TRBJ2-7 . TRBV19
TGTGCCAGCAGTGGAGGGACAGGGGGCTATGGCTACACCTTC CASSGGTGGYGYTF TRBD1 TRBJ1-2 . TRBV6-1
TGTGCCATCAGTGAGCCCAGGGGAACCTACGAGCAGTACTTC CAISEPRGTYEQYF . TRBJ2-7 . TRBV10-3
TGTGCCAGCTCACCACCTGGACTAGCGGGAGGGGCAGATACGCAGTATTTT CASSPPGLAGGADTQYF TRBD2 TRBJ2-3 . TRBV18
TGCGCCAGCAGCCAAGATTTAGCAGGGGGATCGTACGAGCAGTACTTC CASSQDLAGGSYEQYF TRBD1 TRBJ2-7 . TRBV4-1
TGCGCCAGCAGGGACCTGCTAGCTGGTATGACAGATACGCAGTATTTT CASRDLLAGMTDTQYF . TRBJ2-3 few TRBV10-2
TGTGCCAGCAGTCAAGCCGACAGGGCTGAAAAACTGTTTTTT CASSQADRAEKLFF TRBD1 TRBJ1-4 . TRBV6-6
TGTGCCAGCAGTTATTCAGGAAACTATGGCTACACCTTC CASSYSGNYGYTF . TRBJ1-2 . TRBV6-5
TGTGCCAGCAGCGTAGTGTCGGGGGGGCGTTACAATGAGCAGTTCTTC CASSVVSGGRYNEQFF TRBD2 TRBJ2-1 . TRBV9
TGTGCCAGCAGAAGGGGGAACACTGAAGCTTTCTTT CASRRGNTEAFF . TRBJ1-1 few TRBV6-5
TGTGCTAGTGGTTTGGGGGGACTAGCGGGAACAGATACGCAGTATTTT CASGLGGLAGTDTQYF TRBD2 TRBJ2-3 once TRBV12-5
TGTGCCAGTAGTATGCAGCGGGTGGGGGAGACCCAGTACTTC CASSMQRVGETQYF . TRBJ2-5 . TRBV19
TGTGCCAGCTCACCACCCGGGCGGACCGGACTAGCACAAAACATTCAGTACTTC CASSPPGRTGLAQNIQYF TRBD2 TRBJ2-4 . TRBV18
TGTGCCAGCAGTTTCTTCCCAGATACGCAGTATTTT CASSFFPDTQYF . TRBJ2-3 . TRBV28
TGTGCCAGCAGTGCAACCATAGCGGGGGGGCAAGAGACCCAGTACTTC CASSATIAGGQETQYF TRBD2 TRBJ2-5 . TRBV2
TGCGCCAGCAGCTTGGAGGGACAGGCGGGTGGCTACACCTTC CASSLEGQAGGYTF TRBD1 TRBJ1-2 . TRBV5-1
TGTGCCAGCAGTAACCGGGACAGCTCCTACGAGCAGTACTTC CASSNRDSSYEQYF TRBD1 TRBJ2-7 . TRBV6-6
TGTGCCAGTAGTATCCCCGGGACAGGGCTAAATCAGCCCCAGCATTTT CASSIPGTGLNQPQHF TRBD1 TRBJ1-5 . TRBV19
TGTGCCAGCTCACCACCCCAGGACGCTCAGCCCCAGCATTTT CASSPPQDAQPQHF . TRBJ1-5 . TRBV18
TGTGCCAGCATAGACGCTAGCGGGGGGGAAGATACGCAGTATTTT CASIDASGGEDTQYF TRBD2 TRBJ2-3 . TRBV6-4
TGTGCCAGTAGTATATGGGACAGACCCTACGAGCAGTACTTC CASSIWDRPYEQYF TRBD1 TRBJ2-7 . TRBV19
TGTGCCAGCAGTCCCGAACTTGCACCCCTCCACTTT CASSPELAPLHF . TRBJ1-6 few TRBV25-1
TGCAGCGTTTTAGTAACCTACGAGCAGTACTTC CSVLVTYEQYF . TRBJ2-7 . TRBV29-1
TGTGCCAGCTCACCGGGACAGGGGTTCTACGAGCAGTACTTC CASSPGQGFYEQYF TRBD1 TRBJ2-7 few TRBV18
TGTGCCAGCACCTTTCCCCACACTAACTATGGCTACACCTTC CASTFPHTNYGYTF . TRBJ1-2 once TRBV5-6
TGTGCCAGCAGCTTCACAGGGGGAAGTCCTCAAGAGACCCAGTACTTC CASSFTGGSPQETQYF TRBD1 TRBJ2-5 . TRBV5-4
TGTGCCAGCAGCTTGGGGGGGTACACAGATACGCAGTATTTT CASSLGGYTDTQYF . TRBJ2-3 . TRBV5-8
TGTGCCAGCAGCTTGGGGACTAGCGGGAGCTACGAGCAGTACTTC CASSLGTSGSYEQYF TRBD2 TRBJ2-7 few TRBV5-4
TGCGCCAGCAGCTTGGTTGGGACTAGCGGGTACGAGCAGTACTTC CASSLVGTSGYEQYF TRBD2 TRBJ2-7 . TRBV5-1
TGTGCCAGCAGCCTCGCGGGCGGGGAGCTGTTTTTT CASSLAGGELFF . TRBJ2-2 . TRBV14
TGTGCCAGCAGCCGGACAGGGCCCTACGAGCAGTACTTC CASSRTGPYEQYF TRBD1 TRBJ2-7 . TRBV5-4
TGCGCCAGCAGCGAGGGGGACTCCTACAATGAGCAGTTCTTC CASSEGDSYNEQFF . TRBJ2-1 . TRBV5-1
TGTGCCAGTAGGGCGGGGAGGGATACTAATGAAAAACTGTTTTTT CASRAGRDTNEKLFF . TRBJ1-4 . TRBV19
TGTGCCATCAGTGGGCAGGACAGCCGAGGGAAGCAGTACTTC CAISGQDSRGKQYF . TRBJ2-7 . TRBV10-3
TGTGCCAGCAGCTTAGTGGGTGAAAAACTGTTTTTT CASSLVGEKLFF . TRBJ1-4 . TRBV7-2
TGTGCCAGCAGTTTTTTAGCGGGAGGGTCTGTAGATACGCAGTATTTT CASSFLAGGSVDTQYF TRBD2 TRBJ2-3 . TRBV6-6
TGTGCCTGGAGCAAGGGGGCTCTGGGAGAGACCCAGTACTTC CAWSKGALGETQYF TRBD1 TRBJ2-5 . TRBV30
TGTGCCATCAGTCCCTTTAGCGGGGCCTACGAGCAGTACTTC CAISPFSGAYEQYF TRBD2 TRBJ2-7 . TRBV10-3
TGTGCCAGTAGTATCACCCCGGGCGAATTCACTGAAGCTTTCTTT CASSITPGEFTEAFF . TRBJ1-1 . TRBV19
TGTGCCAGCTCACCTCCTACCGGGACAGGGGATTTCTACGAGCAGTACTTC CASSPPTGTGDFYEQYF TRBD1 TRBJ2-7 . TRBV18
TGTGCCTGGAGGGAACCGGGACTTGGAAACACCATATATTTT CAWREPGLGNTIYF . TRBJ1-3 . TRBV30